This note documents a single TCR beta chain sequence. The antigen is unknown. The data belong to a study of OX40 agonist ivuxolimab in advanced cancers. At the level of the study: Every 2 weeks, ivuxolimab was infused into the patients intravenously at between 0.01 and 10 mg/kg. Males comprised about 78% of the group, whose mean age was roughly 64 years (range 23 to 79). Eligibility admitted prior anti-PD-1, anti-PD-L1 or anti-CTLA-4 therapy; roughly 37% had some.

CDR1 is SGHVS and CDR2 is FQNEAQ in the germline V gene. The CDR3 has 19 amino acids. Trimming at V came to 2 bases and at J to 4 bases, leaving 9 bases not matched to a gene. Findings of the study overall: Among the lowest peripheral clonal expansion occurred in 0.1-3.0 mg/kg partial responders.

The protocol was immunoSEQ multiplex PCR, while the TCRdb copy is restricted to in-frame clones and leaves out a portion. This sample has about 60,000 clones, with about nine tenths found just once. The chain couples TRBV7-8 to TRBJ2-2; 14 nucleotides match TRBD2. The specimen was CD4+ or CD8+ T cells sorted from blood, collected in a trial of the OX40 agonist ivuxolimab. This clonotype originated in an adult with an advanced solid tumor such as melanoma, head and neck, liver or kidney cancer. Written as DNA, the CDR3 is TGTGCCAGCAGCTTATTGGGACTAGCGGGAGTAAGGGCCACCGGGGAGCTGTTTTTT. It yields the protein CASSLLGLAGVRATGELFF.